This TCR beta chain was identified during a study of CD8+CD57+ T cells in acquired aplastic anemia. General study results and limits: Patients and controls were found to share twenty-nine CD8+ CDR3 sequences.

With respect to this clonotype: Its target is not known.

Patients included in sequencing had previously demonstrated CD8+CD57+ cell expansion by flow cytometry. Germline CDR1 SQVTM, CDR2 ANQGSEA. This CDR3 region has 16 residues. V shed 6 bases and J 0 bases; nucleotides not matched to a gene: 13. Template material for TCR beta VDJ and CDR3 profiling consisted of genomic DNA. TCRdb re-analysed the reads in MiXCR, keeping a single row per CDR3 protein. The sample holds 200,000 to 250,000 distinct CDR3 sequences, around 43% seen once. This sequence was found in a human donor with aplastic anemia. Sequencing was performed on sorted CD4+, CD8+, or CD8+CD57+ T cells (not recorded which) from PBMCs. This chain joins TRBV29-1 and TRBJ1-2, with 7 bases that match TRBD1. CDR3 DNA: TGCAGCGTCCGCGGCGGGCAGGGGGTAACTAACTATGGCTACACCTTC. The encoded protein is CSVRGGQGVTNYGYTF.